This T cell receptor (beta chain) came from a study of blood T cell repertoires in COVID-19. Study details: T cells, B-cell-depleted T cells, or PBMCs supplied cDNA or gDNA.

The CDR3 loop spans 19 amino acids. V lost 2 bases and J lost 7, with 27 bases in between. Germline values: CDR1 MNHEY, CDR2 SVGEGT. This clone was detected only a few times. Sequencing was performed with immunoSEQ multiplex PCR; in TCRdb, only in-frame clones are kept and a portion is missing. The sample gives approximately 170,000 clones, roughly four fifths of which show up once; over 10% is in the top ten. This receptor was identified in a man aged 70 or older who had recovered from COVID-19. The sample consisted of peripheral blood. The chain recombines TRBV6-2 or TRBV6-3 with TRBJ2-1; unclear D gene. This CDR3 is CASSYDGSPGRREGNEQFF. CDR3 bases: TGTGCCAGCAGTTACGATGGATCGCCAGGTCGCCGTGAAGGTAATGAGCAGTTCTTC.